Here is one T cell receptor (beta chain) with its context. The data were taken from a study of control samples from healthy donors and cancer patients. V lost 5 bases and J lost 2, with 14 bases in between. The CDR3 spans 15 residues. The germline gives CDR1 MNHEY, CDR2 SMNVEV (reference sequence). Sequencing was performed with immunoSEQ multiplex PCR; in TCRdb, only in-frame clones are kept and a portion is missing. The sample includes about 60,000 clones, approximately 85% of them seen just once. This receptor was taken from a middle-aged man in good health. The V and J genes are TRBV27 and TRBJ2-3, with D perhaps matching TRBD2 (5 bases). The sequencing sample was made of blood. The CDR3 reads CASSPAAAATDTQYF. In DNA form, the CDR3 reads TGTGCCAGCAGTCCTGCAGCGGCTGCCACAGATACGCAGTATTTT.